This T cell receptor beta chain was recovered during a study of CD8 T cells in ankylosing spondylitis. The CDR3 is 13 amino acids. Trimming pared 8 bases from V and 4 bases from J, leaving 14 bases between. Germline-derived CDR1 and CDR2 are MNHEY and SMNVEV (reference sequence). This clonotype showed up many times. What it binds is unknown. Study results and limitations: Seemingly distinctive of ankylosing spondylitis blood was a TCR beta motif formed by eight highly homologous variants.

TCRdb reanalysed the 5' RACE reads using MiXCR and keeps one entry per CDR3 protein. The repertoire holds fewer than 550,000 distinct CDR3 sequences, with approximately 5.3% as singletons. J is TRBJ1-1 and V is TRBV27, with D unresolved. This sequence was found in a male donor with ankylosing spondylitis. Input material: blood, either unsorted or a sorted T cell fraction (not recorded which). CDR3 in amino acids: CASFERGLTEAFF. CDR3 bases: TGTGCCAGCTTCGAGAGAGGGCTCACTGAAGCTTTCTTT.